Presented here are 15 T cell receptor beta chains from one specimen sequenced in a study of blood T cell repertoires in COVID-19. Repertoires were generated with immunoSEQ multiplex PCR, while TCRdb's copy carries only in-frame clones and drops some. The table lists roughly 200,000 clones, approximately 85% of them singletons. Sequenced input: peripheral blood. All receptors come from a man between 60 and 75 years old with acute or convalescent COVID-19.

In DNA form, the CDR3 reads TGTGCCAGCACCCTGTTGGGGGGTGGGGATCAGCCCCAGCATTTT. Translating it yields CASTLLGGGDQPQHF. This rearrangement joins TRBV5-8 to TRBJ1-5, with D maybe TRBD1 (5 bases). The ends were cut back, 6 bases at V and 5 bases at J, with 18 bases in the middle. Germline-derived CDR1 and CDR2 are SGHTS and YDEGEE. The CDR3 sequence is 15 residues long.

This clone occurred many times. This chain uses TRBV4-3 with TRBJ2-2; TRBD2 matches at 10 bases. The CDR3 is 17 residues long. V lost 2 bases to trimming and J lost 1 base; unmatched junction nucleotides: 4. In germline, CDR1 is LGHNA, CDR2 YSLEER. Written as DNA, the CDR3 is TGCGCCAGCAGCCAATTCTTAGCGGGAGGGAACACCGGGGAGCTGTTTTTT. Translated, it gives CASSQFLAGGNTGELFF.

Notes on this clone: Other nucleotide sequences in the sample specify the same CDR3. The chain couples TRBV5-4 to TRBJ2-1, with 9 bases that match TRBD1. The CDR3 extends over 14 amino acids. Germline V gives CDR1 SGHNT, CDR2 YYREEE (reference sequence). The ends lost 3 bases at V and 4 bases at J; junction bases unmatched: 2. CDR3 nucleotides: TGTGCCAGCAGCTATGACAGGGGGTACAATGAGCAGTTCTTC. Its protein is CASSYDRGYNEQFF.

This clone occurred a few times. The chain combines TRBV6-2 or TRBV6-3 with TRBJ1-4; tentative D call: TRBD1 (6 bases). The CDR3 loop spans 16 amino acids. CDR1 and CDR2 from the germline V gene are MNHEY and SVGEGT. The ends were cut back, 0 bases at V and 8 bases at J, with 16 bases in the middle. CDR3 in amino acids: CASSYSSGGAGEKLFF. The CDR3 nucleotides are TGTGCCAGCAGTTACTCATCGGGGGGCGCCGGAGAAAAACTGTTTTTT.

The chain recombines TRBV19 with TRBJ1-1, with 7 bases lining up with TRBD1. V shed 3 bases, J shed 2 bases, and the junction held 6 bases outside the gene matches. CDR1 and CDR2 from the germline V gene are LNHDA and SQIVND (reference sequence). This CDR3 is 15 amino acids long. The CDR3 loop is CASSIWGTANTEAFF. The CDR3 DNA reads TGTGCCAGTAGTATCTGGGGGACAGCCAACACTGAAGCTTTCTTT.

For the CDR3, the DNA is TGTGCCAGCAGTCTGTACTTGATATCTAGCACAGATACGCAGTATTTT. As protein: CASSLYLISSTDTQYF. The V gene is TRBV28, the J gene TRBJ2-3; D not resolved. Trimming stripped 5 bases from V and 0 bases from J, with 15 bases between. CDR1 MDHEN and CDR2 SYDVKM come from the germline V gene. The CDR3 has 16 residues.

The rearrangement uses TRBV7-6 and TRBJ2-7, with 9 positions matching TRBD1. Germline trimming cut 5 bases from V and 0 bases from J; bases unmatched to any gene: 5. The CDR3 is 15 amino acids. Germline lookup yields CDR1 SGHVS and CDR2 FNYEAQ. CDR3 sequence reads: CASSLKQGASYEQYF. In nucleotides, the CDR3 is TGTGCCAGCAGCCTTAAACAGGGGGCCTCCTACGAGCAGTACTTC.

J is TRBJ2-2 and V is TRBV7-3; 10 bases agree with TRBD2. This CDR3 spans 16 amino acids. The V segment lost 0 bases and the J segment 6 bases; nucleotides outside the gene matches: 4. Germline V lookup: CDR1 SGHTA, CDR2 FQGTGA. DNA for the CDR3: TGTGCCAGCAGCTTAACGAACAGCGGGAGGGCCGGGGAGCTGTTTTTT. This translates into CASSLTNSGRAGELFF.

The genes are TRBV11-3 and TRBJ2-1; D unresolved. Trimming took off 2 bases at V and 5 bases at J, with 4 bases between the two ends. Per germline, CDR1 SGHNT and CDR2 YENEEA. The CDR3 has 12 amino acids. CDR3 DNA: TGTGCCAGCAGCTTATCCGACAATGAGCAGTTCTTC. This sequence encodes CASSLSDNEQFF. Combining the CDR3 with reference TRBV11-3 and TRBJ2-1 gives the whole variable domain EAGVVQSPRYKIIEKKQPVAFWCNPISGHNTLYWYLQNLGQGPELLIRYENEEAVDDSQLPKDRFSAERLKGVDSTLKIQPAELGDSAVYLCASSLSDNEQFFGPGTRLTVL.

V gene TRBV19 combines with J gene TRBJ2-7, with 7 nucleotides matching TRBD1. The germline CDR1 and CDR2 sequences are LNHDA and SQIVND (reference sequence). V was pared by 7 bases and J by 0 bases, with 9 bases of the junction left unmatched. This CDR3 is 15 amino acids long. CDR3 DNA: TGTGCCAGTACCCACGGGACAGCCAGCTCCTACGAGCAGTACTTC. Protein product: CASTHGTASSYEQYF.

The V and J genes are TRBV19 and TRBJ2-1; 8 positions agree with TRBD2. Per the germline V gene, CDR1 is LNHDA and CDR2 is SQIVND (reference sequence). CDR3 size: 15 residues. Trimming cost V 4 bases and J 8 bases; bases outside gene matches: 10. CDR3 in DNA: TGTGCCAGTAGTAAGACTAGCGCCAGAGGCGATGAGCAGTTCTTC. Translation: CASSKTSARGDEQFF.

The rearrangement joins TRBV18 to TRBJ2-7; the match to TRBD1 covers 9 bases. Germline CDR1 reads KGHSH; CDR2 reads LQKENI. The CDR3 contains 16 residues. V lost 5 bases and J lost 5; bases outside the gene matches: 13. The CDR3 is CASSTGEQGALHEQYF. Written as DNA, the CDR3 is TGTGCCAGCTCAACAGGGGAACAGGGGGCGCTCCACGAGCAGTACTTC.

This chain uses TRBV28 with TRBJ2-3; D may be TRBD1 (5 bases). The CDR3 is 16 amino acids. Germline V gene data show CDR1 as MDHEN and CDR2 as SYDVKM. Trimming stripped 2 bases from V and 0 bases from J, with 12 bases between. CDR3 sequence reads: CASSLSDRPSTDTQYF. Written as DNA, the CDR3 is TGTGCCAGCAGTTTAAGTGACAGACCTAGCACAGATACGCAGTATTTT.

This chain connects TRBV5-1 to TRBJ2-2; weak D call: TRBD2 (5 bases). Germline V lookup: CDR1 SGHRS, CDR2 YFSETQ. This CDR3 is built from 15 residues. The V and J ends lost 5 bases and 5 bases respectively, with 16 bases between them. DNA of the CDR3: TGCGCCAGCAGATCTAGCCCTAGTAGGACCGGGGAGCTGTTTTTT. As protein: CASRSSPSRTGELFF.

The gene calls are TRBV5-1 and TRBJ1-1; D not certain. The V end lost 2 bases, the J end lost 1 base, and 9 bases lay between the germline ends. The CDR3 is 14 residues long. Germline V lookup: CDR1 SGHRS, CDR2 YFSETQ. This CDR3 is CASSFMVANTEAFF. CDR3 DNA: TGCGCCAGCAGCTTCATGGTGGCGAACACTGAAGCTTTCTTT.